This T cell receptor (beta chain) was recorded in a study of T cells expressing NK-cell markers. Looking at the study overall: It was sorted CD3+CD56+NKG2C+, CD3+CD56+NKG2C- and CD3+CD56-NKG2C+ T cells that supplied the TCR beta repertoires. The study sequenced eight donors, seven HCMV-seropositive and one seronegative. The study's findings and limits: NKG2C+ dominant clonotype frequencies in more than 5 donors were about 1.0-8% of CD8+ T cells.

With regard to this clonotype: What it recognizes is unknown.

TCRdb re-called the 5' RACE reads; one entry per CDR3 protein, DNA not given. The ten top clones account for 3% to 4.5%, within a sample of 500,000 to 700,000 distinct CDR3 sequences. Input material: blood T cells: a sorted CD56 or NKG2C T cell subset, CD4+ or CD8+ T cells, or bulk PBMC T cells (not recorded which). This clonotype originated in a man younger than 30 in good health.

The CDR3 protein is CSVVVVPEAYF. The chain joins TRBV29-1 to TRBJ2-3; TCRdb returns TRBD2, unconfirmable since there is no DNA. From germline, CDR1 is SQVTM and CDR2 ANQGSEA. The CDR3 covers 11 residues.